The rows below give T cell receptor beta chains drawn from one sample of a study of human T cells and chemical hapten exposure. TCRdb used MiXCR to reprocess the RACE reads, holding one entry per CDR3 protein. The sample holds 380,000 or so distinct CDR3 sequences, roughly 5% seen once. The sample was whole blood, taken in connection with sensitization to the hapten diphenylcyclopropenone (DPC). Receptors originate from a woman between 45 and 60 years old with alopecia areata. Some clones in this sample may be carry-over from other donors' samples. The CDR3 runs from the conserved cysteine through the conserved F or W. Fields, in order: D gene, J gene, V gene, clone size, CDR3 protein, CDR3 DNA. D genes are given only for firm matches. Not every row has a clone size; where given, it reads once, few, many or a size class.

NA	TRBJ2-3	TRBV13	few	CASRLWGAGTDTQYF	TGTGCCAGCAGGTTATGGGGGGCCGGCACAGATACGCAGTATTTT
TRBD2	TRBJ2-2	TRBV20-1	NA	CSASGRAGLANTGELFF	TGCAGTGCTAGTGGTCGGGCTGGACTAGCGAACACCGGGGAGCTGTTTTTT
TRBD1	TRBJ2-3	TRBV29-1	many	CSVRQGPYYTQYF	TGCAGCGTTCGACAGGGGCCTTACTATACGCAGTATTTT
NA	TRBJ2-7	TRBV7-9	many	CAGGQGYEQYF	TGTGCCGGGGGTCAGGGGTACGAGCAGTACTTC
NA	TRBJ2-1	TRBV9	few	CASSVGGGGSYNEQFF	TGTGCCAGCAGCGTAGGGGGAGGGGGCTCCTACAATGAGCAGTTCTTC
NA	TRBJ1-5	TRBV3-1	few	CASSQEGWTQPQHF	TGTGCCAGCAGCCAAGAAGGATGGACCCAGCCCCAGCATTTT
NA	TRBJ1-5	TRBV3-1	NA	CASGQGRQSSRPQHF	TGTGCCAGCGGCCAGGGGAGACAGTCTTCTCGGCCCCAGCATTTT
NA	TRBJ2-6	TRBV7-9	NA	CASSLGTGLEANVLTF	TGTGCCAGCAGCTTAGGAACGGGGCTGGAGGCCAACGTCCTGACTTTC
NA	TRBJ2-3	TRBV20-1	NA	CSTGAGSTDTQYF	TGCAGTACTGGGGCGGGTAGCACAGATACGCAGTATTTT
NA	TRBJ2-2	TRBV10-3	few	CAISGRTVSTGELFF	TGTGCCATCAGTGGGAGGACAGTGAGTACCGGGGAGCTGTTTTTT
NA	TRBJ1-5	TRBV6-6	few	CASSSQNSNQPQHF	TGTGCCAGCAGTTCACAGAATAGCAATCAGCCCCAGCATTTT
TRBD1	TRBJ2-3	TRBV9	NA	CASSVETGGRGDTQYF	TGTGCCAGCAGCGTAGAGACAGGGGGCCGGGGAGATACGCAGTATTTT
NA	TRBJ1-2	TRBV29-1	many	CSVEDGAGHGYTF	TGCAGCGTTGAAGATGGAGCCGGGCATGGCTACACCTTC
TRBD1	TRBJ1-1	TRBV5-1	many	CASSIQGEGAFF	TGCGCCAGCAGCATCCAGGGGGAAGGGGCTTTCTTT
NA	TRBJ1-1	TRBV28	many	CASSPGSQGHTEAFF	TGTGCCAGCAGTCCCGGATCCCAAGGGCACACTGAAGCTTTCTTT
TRBD1	TRBJ1-2	TRBV2	many	CASSPGTGGNYGYTF	TGTGCCAGCAGTCCTGGGACAGGGGGAAACTATGGCTACACCTTC
NA	TRBJ2-1	TRBV6-6	many	CASSYTGSSYNEQFF	TGTGCCAGCAGTTACACTGGGAGCTCCTACAATGAGCAGTTCTTC
NA	TRBJ2-5	TRBV6-5	few	CASSYSSQEKTQYF	TGTGCCAGCAGTTACTCGTCCCAGGAAAAGACCCAGTACTTC
NA	TRBJ2-7	TRBV4-2	many	CASSPGRYEQYF	TGTGCCAGCAGCCCTGGGAGGTACGAGCAGTACTTC
NA	TRBJ2-1	TRBV25-1	many	CASSERLGPSGNEQFF	TGTGCCAGCAGTGAGCGTCTAGGACCCTCCGGGAATGAGCAGTTCTTC
NA	TRBJ1-1	TRBV12-3/TRBV12-4	many	CASSLPPGSLNTEAFF	TGTGCCAGCAGTCTACCCCCAGGGTCCCTGAACACTGAAGCTTTCTTT
NA	TRBJ2-1	TRBV15	many	CATSRDPQSSYNEQFF	TGTGCCACCAGCAGAGATCCCCAGAGCTCCTACAATGAGCAGTTCTTC
NA	TRBJ2-1	TRBV23-1	NA	CASSRQDSYNEQFF	TGCGCCAGCAGTCGACAGGATTCCTACAATGAGCAGTTCTTC
NA	TRBJ1-5	TRBV9	many	CASSAEGENNQPQHF	TGTGCCAGCAGCGCGGAAGGGGAAAACAATCAGCCCCAGCATTTT
TRBD1	TRBJ1-5	TRBV10-3	many	CAISASGGSQPQHF	TGTGCCATCAGTGCGTCAGGGGGCTCGCAGCCCCAGCATTTT
NA	TRBJ2-7	TRBV20-1	many	CSASPSVIYEQYF	TGCAGTGCTAGTCCGTCAGTGATCTACGAGCAGTACTTC
NA	TRBJ1-2	TRBV20-1	many	CSANPGQGLLDGYTF	TGCAGTGCTAACCCGGGGCAGGGTTTATTGGATGGCTACACCTTC
NA	TRBJ1-1	TRBV6-1	NA	CASQEVVAFF	TGTGCCAGCCAGGAGGTAGTGGCTTTCTTT
TRBD2	TRBJ2-3	TRBV9	NA	CASSVDGRLTDTQYF	TGTGCCAGCAGCGTAGACGGGAGGCTCACAGATACGCAGTATTTT
NA	TRBJ2-3	TRBV20-1	few	CSAFDPGPRLDTQYF	TGCAGTGCCTTTGATCCGGGGCCAAGGCTAGATACGCAGTATTTT
TRBD1	TRBJ2-7	TRBV9	few	CASSVEQGRGYEQYF	TGTGCCAGCAGCGTAGAACAGGGGAGAGGATACGAGCAGTACTTC
NA	TRBJ2-7	TRBV3-1	many	CASSQLDHYEQYF	TGTGCCAGCAGCCAACTGGACCACTACGAGCAGTACTTC
NA	TRBJ2-7	TRBV21-1	few	CASSKDLRTGPYEQYF	TGTGCCAGCAGCAAAGATTTGAGGACAGGGCCCTACGAGCAGTACTTC
TRBD1	TRBJ1-3	TRBV3-1	few	CASSPIQGLSSGNTIYF	TGTGCCAGCAGCCCGATACAGGGGCTAAGCTCTGGAAACACCATATATTTT
NA	TRBJ2-3	TRBV7-2	many	CASVWWGVTDTQYF	TGTGCCAGCGTCTGGTGGGGGGTCACAGATACGCAGTATTTT
TRBD1	TRBJ1-5	TRBV18	many	CASSQGQGTAQPQHF	TGTGCCAGCTCCCAAGGACAGGGGACCGCTCAGCCCCAGCATTTT
NA	TRBJ2-7	TRBV7-2	few	CASSIDLSYEQYF	TGTGCCAGCAGCATTGACCTGAGTTACGAGCAGTACTTC
NA	TRBJ1-6	TRBV5-1	many	CASSLDRASPLHF	TGCGCCAGCAGCTTGGACAGGGCTTCACCCCTCCACTTT
NA	TRBJ2-5	TRBV10-2	many	CASSDIQETQYF	TGCGCCAGCAGTGACATCCAAGAGACCCAGTACTTC
NA	TRBJ1-5	TRBV19	many	CASSTQVGQPQHF	TGTGCCAGTAGTACTCAAGTGGGACAGCCCCAGCATTTT
NA	TRBJ1-5	TRBV6-2/TRBV6-3	few	CASIPAGGRGQPQHF	TGTGCCAGCATCCCGGCCGGGGGGCGAGGTCAGCCCCAGCATTTT
TRBD2	TRBJ2-7	TRBV5-1	many	CASSFTGTSSTYEQYF	TGCGCCAGCAGCTTCACCGGGACTAGCAGCACCTACGAGCAGTACTTC
TRBD1	TRBJ1-4	TRBV14	few	CASSQARGPANEKLFF	TGTGCCAGCAGCCAAGCCAGGGGGCCGGCTAATGAAAAACTGTTTTTT
NA	TRBJ2-7	TRBV19	few	CASSRNSDSSYEQYF	TGTGCCAGTAGTAGAAACAGTGACAGCTCCTACGAGCAGTACTTC
TRBD2	TRBJ2-3	TRBV7-8	many	CASSGSGRGTDTQYF	TGTGCCAGCAGCGGTAGCGGGAGGGGGACAGATACGCAGTATTTT
TRBD2	TRBJ2-3	TRBV2	few	CASSRTSGGWSTDTQYF	TGTGCCAGCAGCCGGACTAGCGGGGGTTGGAGCACAGATACGCAGTATTTT
TRBD1	TRBJ1-2	TRBV27	few	CASSSRDRGVRRYTF	TGTGCCAGCAGTTCCAGGGACAGGGGAGTTCGTCGCTACACCTTC
TRBD1	TRBJ1-4	TRBV6-5	many	CASSYSSRRGQNEKLFF	TGTGCCAGCAGTTACTCGAGTCGCAGGGGGCAGAATGAAAAACTGTTTTTT
NA	TRBJ2-2	TRBV7-3	many	CASRPSNTGELFF	TGTGCCAGCAGACCCTCGAACACCGGGGAGCTGTTTTTT
NA	TRBJ2-7	TRBV6-5	NA	CASSYSAGTVYQQYF	TGTGCCAGCAGTTACTCGGCAGGGACCGTCTACCAGCAGTACTTC
NA	TRBJ2-1	TRBV7-9	NA	CASSLDGGNYNEQFF	TGTGCCAGCAGCTTAGATGGAGGGAACTACAATGAGCAGTTCTTC
NA	TRBJ2-4	TRBV12-3/TRBV12-4	many	CASTLRGVGKNIQYF	TGTGCCAGCACCTTGAGGGGAGTGGGCAAAAACATTCAGTACTTC
NA	TRBJ2-6	TRBV7-2	few	CASSRRTASSGANVLTF	TGTGCCAGCAGCCGACGGACGGCAAGCTCTGGGGCCAACGTCCTGACTTTC